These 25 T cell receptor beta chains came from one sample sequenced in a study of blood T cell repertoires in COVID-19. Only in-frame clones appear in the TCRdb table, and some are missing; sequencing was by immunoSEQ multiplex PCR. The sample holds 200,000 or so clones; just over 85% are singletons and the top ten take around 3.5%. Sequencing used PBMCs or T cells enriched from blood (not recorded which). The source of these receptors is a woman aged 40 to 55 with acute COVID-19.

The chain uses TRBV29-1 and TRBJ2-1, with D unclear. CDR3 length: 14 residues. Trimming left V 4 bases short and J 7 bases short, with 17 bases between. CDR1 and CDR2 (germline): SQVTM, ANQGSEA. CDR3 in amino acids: CSVGAHRLSNEQFF. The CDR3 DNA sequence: TGCAGCGTTGGAGCGCACCGCCTCTCGAATGAGCAGTTCTTC.

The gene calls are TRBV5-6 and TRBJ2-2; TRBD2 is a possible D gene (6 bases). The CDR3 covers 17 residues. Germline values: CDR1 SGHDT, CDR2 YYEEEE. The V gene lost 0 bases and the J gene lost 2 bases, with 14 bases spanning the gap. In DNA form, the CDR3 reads TGTGCCAGCAGCTTGGGCGAGACTAGAAGAAACACCGGGGAGCTGTTTTTT. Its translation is CASSLGETRRNTGELFF.

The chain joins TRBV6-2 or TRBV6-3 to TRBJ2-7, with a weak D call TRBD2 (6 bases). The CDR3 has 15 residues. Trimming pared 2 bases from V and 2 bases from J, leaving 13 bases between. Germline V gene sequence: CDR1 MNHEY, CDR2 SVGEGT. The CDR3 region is CASSYPSEGAYEQYF. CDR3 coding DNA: TGTGCCAGCAGTTACCCGTCGGAGGGAGCCTACGAGCAGTACTTC.

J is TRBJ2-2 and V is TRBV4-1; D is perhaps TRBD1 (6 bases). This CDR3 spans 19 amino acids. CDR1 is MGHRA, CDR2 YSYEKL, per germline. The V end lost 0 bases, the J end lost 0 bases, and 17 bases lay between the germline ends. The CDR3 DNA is TGCGCCAGCAGCCAAGAAGGGACGAAGGGGGTGGCGAACACCGGGGAGCTGTTTTTT. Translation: CASSQEGTKGVANTGELFF.

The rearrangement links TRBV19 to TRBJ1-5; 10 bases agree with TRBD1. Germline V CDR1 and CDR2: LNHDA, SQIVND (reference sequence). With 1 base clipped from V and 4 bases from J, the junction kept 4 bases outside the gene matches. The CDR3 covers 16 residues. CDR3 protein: CASSIGQGALNQPQHF. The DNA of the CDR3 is TGTGCCAGTAGTATAGGACAGGGGGCGCTGAATCAGCCCCAGCATTTT.

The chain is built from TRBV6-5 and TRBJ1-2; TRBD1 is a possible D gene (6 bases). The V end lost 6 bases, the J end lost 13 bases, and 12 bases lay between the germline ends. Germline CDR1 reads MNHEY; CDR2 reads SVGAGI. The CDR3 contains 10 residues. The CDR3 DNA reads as TGTGCCAGCAGGCAAGGACAGACCACCTTC. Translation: CASRQGQTTF.

The DNA of the CDR3 is TGTGCCAGTACCAACGGACAGGCGTTTTCGTATGGCTACACCTTC. Its translation is CASTNGQAFSYGYTF. The chain uses TRBV19 and TRBJ1-2; 7 nucleotides align to TRBD1. This CDR3 contains 15 residues. V gave up 7 bases and J gave up 5 bases; unmatched junction bases: 13. Germline CDR1 reads LNHDA; CDR2 reads SQIVND (reference sequence).

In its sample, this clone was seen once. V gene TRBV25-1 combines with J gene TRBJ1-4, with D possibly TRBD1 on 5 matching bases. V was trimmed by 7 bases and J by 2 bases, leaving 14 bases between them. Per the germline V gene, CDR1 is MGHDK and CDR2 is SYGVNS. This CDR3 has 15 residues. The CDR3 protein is CASTPGGLTNEKLFF. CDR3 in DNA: TGTGCCAGCACCCCCGGGGGTCTCACTAATGAAAAACTGTTTTTT.

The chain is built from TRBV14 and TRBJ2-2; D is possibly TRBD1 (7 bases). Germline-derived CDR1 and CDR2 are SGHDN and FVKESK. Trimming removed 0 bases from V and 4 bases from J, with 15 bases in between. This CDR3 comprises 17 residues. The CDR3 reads CASSQDFRGVVTGELFF. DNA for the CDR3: TGTGCCAGCAGCCAAGACTTCAGGGGGGTCGTCACCGGGGAGCTGTTTTTT.

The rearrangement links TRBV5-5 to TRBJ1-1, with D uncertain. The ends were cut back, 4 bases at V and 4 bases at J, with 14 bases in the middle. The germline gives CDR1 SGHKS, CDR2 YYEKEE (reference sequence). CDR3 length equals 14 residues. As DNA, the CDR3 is TGTGCCAGCAGCCTGGCCCTGCGAGGCACTGAAGCTTTCTTT. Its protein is CASSLALRGTEAFF.

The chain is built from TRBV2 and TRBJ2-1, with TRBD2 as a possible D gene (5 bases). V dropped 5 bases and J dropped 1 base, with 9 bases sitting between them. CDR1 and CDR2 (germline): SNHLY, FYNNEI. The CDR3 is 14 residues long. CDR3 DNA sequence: TGTGCCAGCAGTCAGACTAAGTCCTACAATGAGCAGTTCTTC. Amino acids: CASSQTKSYNEQFF.

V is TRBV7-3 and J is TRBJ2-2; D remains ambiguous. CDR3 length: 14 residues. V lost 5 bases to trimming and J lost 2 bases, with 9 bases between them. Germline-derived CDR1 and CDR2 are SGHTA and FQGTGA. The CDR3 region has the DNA TGTGCCAGCAGCCCGGGTGTCAACACCGGGGAGCTGTTTTTT. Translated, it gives CASSPGVNTGELFF. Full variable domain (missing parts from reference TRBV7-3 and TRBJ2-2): GAGVSQTPSNKVTEKGKYVELRCDPISGHTALYWYRQSLGQGPEFLIYFQGTGAADDSGLPNDRFFAVRPEGSVSTLKIQRTERGDSAVYLCASSPGVNTGELFFGEGSRLTVL.

The CDR3 DNA reads TGTGCCAGCAGCCCCCTTTGGGGACAGGGGAGAAATGAAAAACTGTTTTTT. It yields the protein CASSPLWGQGRNEKLFF. The J gene is TRBJ1-4, the V gene TRBV11-2, with 10 bases that match TRBD1. V was clipped by 5 bases and J by 5 bases; unmatched bases: 11. Germline V lookup: CDR1 SGHAT, CDR2 FQNNGV. The CDR3 is 17 residues long.

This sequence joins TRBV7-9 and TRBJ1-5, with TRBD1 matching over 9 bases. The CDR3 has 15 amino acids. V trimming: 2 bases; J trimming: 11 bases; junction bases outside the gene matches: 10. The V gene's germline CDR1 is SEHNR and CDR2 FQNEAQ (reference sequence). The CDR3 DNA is TGTGCCAGCAGCTTACCTCTACAGGGGGCAATGGCCCAGCATTTT. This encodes CASSLPLQGAMAQHF.

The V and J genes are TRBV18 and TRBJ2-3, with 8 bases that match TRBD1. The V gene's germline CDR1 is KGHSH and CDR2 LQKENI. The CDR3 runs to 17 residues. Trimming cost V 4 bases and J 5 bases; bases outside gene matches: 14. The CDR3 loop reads CASSLNRGDRGRDTQYF. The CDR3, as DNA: TGTGCCAGCTCACTAAACAGGGGGGACAGAGGAAGAGATACGCAGTATTTT.

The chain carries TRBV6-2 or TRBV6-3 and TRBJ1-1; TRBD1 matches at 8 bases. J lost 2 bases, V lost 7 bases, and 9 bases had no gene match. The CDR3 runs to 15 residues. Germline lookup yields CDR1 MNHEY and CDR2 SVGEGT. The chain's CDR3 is CASTPGGFDNTEAFF. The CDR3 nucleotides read TGTGCCAGCACCCCAGGGGGCTTTGATAACACTGAAGCTTTCTTT.

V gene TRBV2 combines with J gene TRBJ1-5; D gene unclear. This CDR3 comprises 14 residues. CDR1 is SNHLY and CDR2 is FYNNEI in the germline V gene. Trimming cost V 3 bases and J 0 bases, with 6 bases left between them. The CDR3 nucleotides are TGTGCCAGCAGTGACGGGTATAGCAATCAGCCCCAGCATTTT. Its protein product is CASSDGYSNQPQHF.

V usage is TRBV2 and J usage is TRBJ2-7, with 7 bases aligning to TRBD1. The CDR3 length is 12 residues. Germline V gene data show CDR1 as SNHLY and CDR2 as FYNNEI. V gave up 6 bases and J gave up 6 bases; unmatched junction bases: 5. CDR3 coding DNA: TGTGCCAGCAGGGCCCCAGGGGGCGAGCAGTACTTC. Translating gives CASRAPGGEQYF.

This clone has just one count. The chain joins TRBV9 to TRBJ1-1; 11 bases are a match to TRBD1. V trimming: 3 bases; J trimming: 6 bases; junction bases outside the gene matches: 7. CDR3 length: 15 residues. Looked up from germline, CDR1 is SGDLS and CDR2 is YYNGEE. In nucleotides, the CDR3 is TGTGCCAGCAGCGGAACCGGGACAGGGGGTCCTGAAGCTTTCTTT. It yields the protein CASSGTGTGGPEAFF.

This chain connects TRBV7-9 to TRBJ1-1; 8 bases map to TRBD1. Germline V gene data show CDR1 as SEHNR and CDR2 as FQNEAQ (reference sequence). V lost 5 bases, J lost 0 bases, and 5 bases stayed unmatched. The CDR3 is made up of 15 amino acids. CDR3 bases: TGTGCCAGCAGCCCCTCGGGACAGGTGAACACTGAAGCTTTCTTT. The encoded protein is CASSPSGQVNTEAFF.

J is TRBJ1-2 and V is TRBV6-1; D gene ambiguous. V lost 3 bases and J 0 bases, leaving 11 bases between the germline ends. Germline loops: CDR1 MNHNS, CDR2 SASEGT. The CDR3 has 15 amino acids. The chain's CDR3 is CASSEVSLANYGYTF. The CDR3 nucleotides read TGTGCCAGCAGTGAGGTCAGCCTAGCTAACTATGGCTACACCTTC.

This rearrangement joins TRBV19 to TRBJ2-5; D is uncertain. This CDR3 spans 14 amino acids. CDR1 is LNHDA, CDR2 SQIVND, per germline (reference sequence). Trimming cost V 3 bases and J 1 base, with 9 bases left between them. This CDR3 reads CASSIVGSQETQYF. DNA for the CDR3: TGTGCCAGTAGTATTGTGGGCAGCCAAGAGACCCAGTACTTC.

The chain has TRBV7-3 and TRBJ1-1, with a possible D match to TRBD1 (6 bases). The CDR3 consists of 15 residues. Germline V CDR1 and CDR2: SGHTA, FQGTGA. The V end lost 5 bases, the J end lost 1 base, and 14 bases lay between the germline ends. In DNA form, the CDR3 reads TGTGCCAGCAGCCGAACAGGGATTGGGAACACTGAAGCTTTCTTT. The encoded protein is CASSRTGIGNTEAFF. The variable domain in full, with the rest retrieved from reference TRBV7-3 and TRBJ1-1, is GAGVSQTPSNKVTEKGKYVELRCDPISGHTALYWYRQSLGQGPEFLIYFQGTGAADDSGLPNDRFFAVRPEGSVSTLKIQRTERGDSAVYLCASSRTGIGNTEAFFGQGTRLTVV.

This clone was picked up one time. CDR3 sequence: CASSLMRTNTEAFF. The CDR3 nucleotides read TGTGCCAGCAGCTTAATGAGAACCAACACTGAAGCTTTCTTT. The chain is built from TRBV7-2 and TRBJ1-1; D is undetermined. Germline V lookup: CDR1 SGHTA, CDR2 FQGNSA. Trimming shortened V by 2 bases and J by 2 bases, and 9 bases separated the two germline ends. The CDR3 loop spans 14 amino acids. The variable domain in full, with the rest retrieved from reference TRBV7-2 and TRBJ1-1, is GAGVSQSPSNKVTEKGKDVELRCDPISGHTALYWYRQSLGQGLEFLIYFQGNSAPDKSGLPSDRFSAERTGGSVSTLTIQRTQQEDSAVYLCASSLMRTNTEAFFGQGTRLTVV.

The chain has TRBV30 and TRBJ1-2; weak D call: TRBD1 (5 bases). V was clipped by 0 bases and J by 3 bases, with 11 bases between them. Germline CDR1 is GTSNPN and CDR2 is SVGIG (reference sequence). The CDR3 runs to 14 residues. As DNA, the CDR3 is TGTGCCTGGAGTGTGGGGGGATTCGACTATGGCTACACCTTC. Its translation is CAWSVGGFDYGYTF. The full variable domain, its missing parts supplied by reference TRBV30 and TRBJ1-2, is SQTIHQWPATLVQPVGSPLSLECTVEGTSNPNLYWYRQAAGRGLQLLFYSVGIGQISSEVPQNLSASRPQDRQFILSSKKLLLSDSGFYLCAWSVGGFDYGYTFGSGTRLTVV.